Listed below are T cell receptor beta chains from one sample, sequenced in a study of response to subunit inactivated influenza vaccine. TCRdb reprocessed the RT-PCR reads via MiXCR and lists one record per CDR3 protein. The table includes about 480,000 distinct CDR3 sequences, approximately 11% detected once. Sample: PBMCs from blood, taken about 6 weeks after vaccination. The source is a man aged 45 to 65 who received an inactivated influenza vaccine. The CDR3 runs from the conserved cysteine through the conserved F or W. D genes are given only for firm matches. Clone size is not always given. Where it is, it says once, few, many or a class for expanded clones.

d_call: NA
clone_size: many
j_call: TRBJ1-1
v_call: TRBV20-1
cdr3_aa: CSARDGPEAFF
cdr3_nt: TGCAGTGCAAGGGACGGACCTGAAGCTTTCTTT

d_call: NA
clone_size: many
j_call: TRBJ2-7
v_call: TRBV4-1
cdr3_aa: CASSQGRTSPRYF
cdr3_nt: TGCGCCAGCAGCCAAGGCCGGACTTCCCCCCGGTACTTC

d_call: TRBD2
clone_size: NA
j_call: TRBJ2-1
v_call: TRBV5-6
cdr3_aa: CASSLGTSTYNAQFF
cdr3_nt: TGTGCCAGCAGTCTAGGGACTAGCACCTACAATGCGCAGTTCTTC

d_call: NA
clone_size: many
j_call: TRBJ2-6
v_call: TRBV5-1
cdr3_aa: CASSGDAFGANVLTF
cdr3_nt: TGCGCCAGCTCTGGCGACGCGTTTGGGGCCAACGTCCTGACTTTC

d_call: NA
clone_size: many
j_call: TRBJ2-7
v_call: TRBV5-1
cdr3_aa: CASSLEGPRRYEQYF
cdr3_nt: TGCGCCAGCAGCTTGGAGGGACCGAGGAGGTACGAGCAGTACTTC

d_call: TRBD2
clone_size: few
j_call: TRBJ2-5
v_call: TRBV6-2/TRBV6-3
cdr3_aa: CASSAWGGETQYF
cdr3_nt: TGTGCCAGCAGTGCCTGGGGGGGAGAGACCCAGTACTTC

d_call: NA
clone_size: many
j_call: TRBJ2-5
v_call: TRBV7-2
cdr3_aa: CASSLTRSVETQYF
cdr3_nt: TGTGCCAGCAGCTTAACCAGGTCCGTAGAGACCCAGTACTTC

d_call: TRBD1
clone_size: NA
j_call: TRBJ2-3
v_call: TRBV5-1
cdr3_aa: CASSLAGTVSTDTQYF
cdr3_nt: TGCGCCAGCAGCTTGGCAGGGACAGTTAGCACAGATACGCAGTATTTT

d_call: NA
clone_size: few
j_call: TRBJ2-3
v_call: TRBV18
cdr3_aa: CASSPPGSPDTQYF
cdr3_nt: TGTGCCAGCTCACCACCTGGGTCCCCAGATACGCAGTATTTT

d_call: TRBD2
clone_size: few
j_call: TRBJ2-3
v_call: TRBV6-2/TRBV6-3
cdr3_aa: CASIRTSGETDTQYF
cdr3_nt: TGTGCCAGCATACGTACCAGCGGGGAGACAGATACGCAGTATTTT

d_call: NA
clone_size: many
j_call: TRBJ2-7
v_call: TRBV13
cdr3_aa: CASSSPGSSYEQYF
cdr3_nt: TGTGCCAGCAGCTCGCCGGGCAGCTCCTACGAGCAGTACTTC

d_call: TRBD2
clone_size: NA
j_call: TRBJ2-5
v_call: TRBV7-3
cdr3_aa: CASSAGLAGLETQYF
cdr3_nt: TGTGCCAGCAGCGCGGGACTAGCGGGATTGGAGACCCAGTACTTC

d_call: NA
clone_size: few
j_call: TRBJ2-7
v_call: TRBV4-1
cdr3_aa: CASSQVGQRSYEQYF
cdr3_nt: TGCGCCAGCAGCCAAGTTGGACAACGTTCCTACGAGCAGTACTTC

d_call: TRBD2
clone_size: NA
j_call: TRBJ2-6
v_call: TRBV20-1
cdr3_aa: CSALRTSGSSGANVLTF
cdr3_nt: TGCAGTGCCCTCCGGACTAGCGGAAGCTCTGGGGCCAACGTCCTGACTTTC

d_call: NA
clone_size: many
j_call: TRBJ2-1
v_call: TRBV24-1
cdr3_aa: CATSDLGGNYNEQFF
cdr3_nt: TGTGCCACCAGTGATTTAGGCGGCAACTACAATGAGCAGTTCTTC

d_call: NA
clone_size: few
j_call: TRBJ2-7
v_call: TRBV5-1
cdr3_aa: CASSFPGAEQYF
cdr3_nt: TGCGCCAGCAGCTTTCCGGGGGCCGAGCAGTACTTC

d_call: TRBD1
clone_size: few
j_call: TRBJ2-5
v_call: TRBV10-3
cdr3_aa: CAISDGDRRYQETQYF
cdr3_nt: TGTGCCATCAGTGACGGGGACAGGAGATACCAAGAGACCCAGTACTTC

d_call: TRBD2
clone_size: few
j_call: TRBJ2-7
v_call: TRBV28
cdr3_aa: CASSLPGGYEQYF
cdr3_nt: TGTGCCAGCAGTTTACCGGGAGGGTACGAGCAGTACTTC

d_call: NA
clone_size: few
j_call: TRBJ2-2
v_call: TRBV5-5
cdr3_aa: CASSPVSNVRELFF
cdr3_nt: TGTGCCAGCAGCCCCGTCTCCAATGTCAGGGAGCTGTTTTTT

d_call: NA
clone_size: many
j_call: TRBJ1-1
v_call: TRBV5-6
cdr3_aa: CASSSPFSGTVFSVSTEAFF
cdr3_nt: TGTGCCAGCAGCTCCCCTTTCTCAGGGACCGTTTTCAGCGTAAGCACTGAAGCTTTCTTT

d_call: NA
clone_size: NA
j_call: TRBJ1-6
v_call: TRBV12-3/TRBV12-4
cdr3_aa: CASSLARTQPLHF
cdr3_nt: TGTGCCAGCAGTTTAGCGCGTACCCAACCCCTCCACTTT

d_call: NA
clone_size: NA
j_call: TRBJ2-7
v_call: TRBV28
cdr3_aa: CASSLAGVNSYEQYF
cdr3_nt: TGTGCCAGCAGTTTAGCTGGGGTAAACTCCTACGAGCAGTACTTC

d_call: TRBD2
clone_size: NA
j_call: TRBJ2-7
v_call: TRBV7-8
cdr3_aa: CASSWGAGGGYEQYF
cdr3_nt: TGTGCCAGCAGCTGGGGGGCGGGAGGAGGTTACGAGCAGTACTTC

d_call: TRBD2
clone_size: NA
j_call: TRBJ2-1
v_call: TRBV27
cdr3_aa: CASTTGSGRADNEQFF
cdr3_nt: TGTGCCAGCACCACGGGTAGCGGGAGGGCGGACAATGAGCAGTTCTTC

d_call: TRBD2
clone_size: few
j_call: TRBJ2-3
v_call: TRBV20-1
cdr3_aa: CSARGPTGRESLTQYF
cdr3_nt: TGCAGTGCTAGAGGTCCCACCGGGCGGGAGTCTTTGACGCAGTATTTT

d_call: TRBD1
clone_size: many
j_call: TRBJ1-1
v_call: TRBV5-1
cdr3_aa: CASSPGTGETEAFF
cdr3_nt: TGCGCCAGCAGCCCGGGTACAGGGGAGACTGAAGCTTTCTTT

d_call: TRBD1
clone_size: NA
j_call: TRBJ1-1
v_call: TRBV28
cdr3_aa: CASSSGDRPNTEAFF
cdr3_nt: TGTGCCAGCAGTAGTGGGGACAGACCGAACACTGAAGCTTTCTTT

d_call: TRBD2
clone_size: NA
j_call: TRBJ2-1
v_call: TRBV4-2
cdr3_aa: CASSLELAAAYNEQFF
cdr3_nt: TGTGCCAGCAGCCTGGAACTAGCGGCTGCCTACAATGAGCAGTTCTTC